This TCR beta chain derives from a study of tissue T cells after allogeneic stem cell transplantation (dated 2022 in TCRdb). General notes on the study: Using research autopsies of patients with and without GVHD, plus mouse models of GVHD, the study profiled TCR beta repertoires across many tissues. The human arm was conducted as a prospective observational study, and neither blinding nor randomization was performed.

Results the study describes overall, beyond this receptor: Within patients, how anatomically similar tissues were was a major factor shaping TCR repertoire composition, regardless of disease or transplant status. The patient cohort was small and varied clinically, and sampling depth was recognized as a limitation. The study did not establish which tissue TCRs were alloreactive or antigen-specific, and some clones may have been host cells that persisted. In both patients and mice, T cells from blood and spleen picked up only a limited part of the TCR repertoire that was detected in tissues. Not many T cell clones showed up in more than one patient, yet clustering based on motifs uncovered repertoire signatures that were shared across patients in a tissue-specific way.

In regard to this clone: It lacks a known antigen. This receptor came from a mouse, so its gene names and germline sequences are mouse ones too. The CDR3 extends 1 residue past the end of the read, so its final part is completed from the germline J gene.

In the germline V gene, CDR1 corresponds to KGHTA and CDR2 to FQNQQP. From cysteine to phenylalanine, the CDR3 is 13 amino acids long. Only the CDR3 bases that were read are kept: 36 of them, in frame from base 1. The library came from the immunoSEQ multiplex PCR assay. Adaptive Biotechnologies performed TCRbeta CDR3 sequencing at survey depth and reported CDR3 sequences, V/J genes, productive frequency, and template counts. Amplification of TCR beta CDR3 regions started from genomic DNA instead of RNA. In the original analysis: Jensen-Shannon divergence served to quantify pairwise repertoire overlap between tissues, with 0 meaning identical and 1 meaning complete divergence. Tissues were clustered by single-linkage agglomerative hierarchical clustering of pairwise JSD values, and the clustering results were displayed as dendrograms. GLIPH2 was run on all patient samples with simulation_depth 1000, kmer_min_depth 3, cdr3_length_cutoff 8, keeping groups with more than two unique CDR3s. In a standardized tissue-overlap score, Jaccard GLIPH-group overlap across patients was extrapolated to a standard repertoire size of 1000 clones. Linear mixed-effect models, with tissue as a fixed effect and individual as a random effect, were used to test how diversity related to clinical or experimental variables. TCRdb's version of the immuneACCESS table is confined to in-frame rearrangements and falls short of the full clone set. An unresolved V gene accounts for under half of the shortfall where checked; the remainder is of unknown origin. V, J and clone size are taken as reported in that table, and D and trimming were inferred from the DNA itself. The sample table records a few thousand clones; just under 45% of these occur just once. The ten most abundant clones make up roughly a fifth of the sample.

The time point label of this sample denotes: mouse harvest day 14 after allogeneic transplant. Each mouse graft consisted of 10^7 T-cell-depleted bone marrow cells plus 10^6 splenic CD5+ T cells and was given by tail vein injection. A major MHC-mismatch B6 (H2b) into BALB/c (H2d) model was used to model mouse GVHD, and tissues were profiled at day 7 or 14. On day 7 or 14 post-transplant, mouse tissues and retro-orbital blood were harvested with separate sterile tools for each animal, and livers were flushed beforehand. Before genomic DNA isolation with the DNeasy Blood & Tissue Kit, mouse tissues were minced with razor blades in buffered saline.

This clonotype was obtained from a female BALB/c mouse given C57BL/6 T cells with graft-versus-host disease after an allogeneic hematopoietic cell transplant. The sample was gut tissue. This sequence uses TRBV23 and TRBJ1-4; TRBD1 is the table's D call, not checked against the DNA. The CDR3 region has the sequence CSSKGTGGERLFF. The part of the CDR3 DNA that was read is TGCTCCAGCAAAGGGACAGGGGGCGAAAGATTATTT.